This T cell receptor (beta chain) was obtained from a study of blood T cell repertoires in COVID-19. CDR1 and CDR2 from the germline V gene are SGHRS and YFSETQ. V lost 4 bases and J lost 8, with 12 bases in between. This CDR3 is 13 amino acids long. Produced via immunoSEQ multiplex PCR; TCRdb's table is partial and in-frame only. The sample has under 250,000 clones; around 80% are singletons. This TCR derives from a middle-aged woman with acute or convalescent COVID-19. Sequencing input: peripheral blood. The chain combines TRBV5-1 with TRBJ1-4; D unclear. The CDR3 reads CASSTTVQEKLFF. CDR3 in DNA: TGCGCCAGCAGCACCACCGTACAGGAAAAACTGTTTTTT. The complete variable domain, with remaining parts taken from reference TRBV5-1 and TRBJ1-4, reads KAGVTQTPRYLIKTRGQQVTLSCSPISGHRSVSWYQQTPGQGLQFLFEYFSETQRNKGNFPGRFSGRQFSNSRSEMNVSTLELGDSALYLCASSTTVQEKLFFGSGTQLSVL.